The 11 T cell receptor beta chains below all came from one sample that was sequenced in a study of CD8 T cells in Susac syndrome. Random-hexamer reverse transcription was applied to about 0.45 to 1 ug RNA. MiXCR was run by TCRdb on the immunoSEQ multiplex PCR reads, yielding one entry per CDR3 protein. The table records 150,000 to 200,000 distinct CDR3 sequences, around 95% of them present only once. Sequencing was carried out using CD8+ T cells from PBMCs. The receptor set was obtained from a human donor with Susac syndrome.

The chain combines TRBV6-2 or TRBV6-3 with TRBJ2-5; 9 bases match TRBD2. The CDR3 has 16 amino acids. J gave up 5 bases and V 0 bases, and 7 bases lay outside the gene matches. Germline V gene lookup returns CDR1 MNHEY and CDR2 SVGEGT. The CDR3 sequence: CASSYSSGGLPETQYF. Written as DNA, the CDR3 is TGTGCCAGCAGTTACTCTAGCGGGGGCCTGCCGGAGACCCAGTACTTC.

The chain joins TRBV15 to TRBJ2-6, with D perhaps matching TRBD2 (5 bases). The V and J ends lost 9 bases and 2 bases respectively, with 14 bases between them. Germline assignment: CDR1 LNHNV and CDR2 YYDKDF (reference sequence). The CDR3 length is 15 residues. The CDR3 DNA is TGTGCCACGAGAGCAACCGGGACTGGGGCCAACGTCCTGACTTTC. The encoded protein is CATRATGTGANVLTF.

The chain couples TRBV12-3 or TRBV12-4 to TRBJ1-2; 8 bases are a match to TRBD1. The CDR3 covers 13 residues. V gave up 6 bases and J gave up 7 bases; unmatched junction bases: 7. This CDR3 reads CASSRRQGFGYTF. DNA of the CDR3: TGTGCCAGCAGCCGGCGACAGGGGTTTGGCTACACCTTC.

CDR3 sequence: CSPMGDYTEAFF. CDR3 in DNA: TGCAGCCCCATGGGGGACTACACTGAAGCTTTCTTT. The rearrangement joins TRBV20-1 to TRBJ1-1, with D possibly matching TRBD1 (5 bases). The CDR3 has 12 amino acids. Germline-derived CDR1 and CDR2 are DFQATT and SNEGSKA (reference sequence).

The chain carries TRBV6-5 and TRBJ1-1; D is uncertain. This CDR3 region has 14 residues. Germline V gives CDR1 MNHEY, CDR2 SVGAGI. V was cut by 2 bases and J by 3 bases, with 10 bases left in between. The CDR3 nucleotides are TGTGCCAGCAGTTACCCGGGATGGGACACTGAAGCTTTCTTT. Its protein is CASSYPGWDTEAFF.

The chain carries TRBV11-1 and TRBJ2-1; 12 nucleotides match TRBD2. The CDR3 loop spans 20 amino acids. The V segment lost 1 base and the J segment 1 base; nucleotides outside the gene matches: 11. Germline CDR1 and CDR2: SGHAT and FQDESV (reference sequence). CDR3 sequence: CASSLGSSGGAARSYNEQFF. In DNA form, the CDR3 reads TGTGCCAGCAGCTTAGGGTCTAGCGGGGGGGCTGCGCGGTCCTACAATGAGCAGTTCTTC.

The rearrangement uses TRBV28 and TRBJ2-1, with 13 bases fitting TRBD2. CDR3 length: 15 residues. Germline CDR1 MDHEN, CDR2 SYDVKM. Losses at the gene ends were 6 bases for V and 8 bases for J; bases not matched to a gene: 7. CDR3 nucleotides: TGTGCCAGCAGGGGGACTAGCGGGATTCACCATGAGCAGTTCTTC. Translated: CASRGTSGIHHEQFF.

The chain employs TRBV7-8 and TRBJ2-7; perhaps TRBD2 as D (5 bases). V was cut by 0 bases and J by 3 bases, with 9 bases left in between. The CDR3 is 14 residues long. Germline assignment: CDR1 SGHVS and CDR2 FQNEAQ. The CDR3: CASSLAPGNYEQYF. In DNA, the CDR3 is TGTGCCAGCAGCTTAGCTCCGGGAAACTACGAGCAGTACTTC.

The rearrangement links TRBV29-1 to TRBJ2-5, with D perhaps TRBD1 (6 bases). The CDR3 is 14 amino acids. Between the trimmed V and J ends, which lost 6 bases and 2 bases, there was a span of 16 bases. Germline V gene data show CDR1 as SQVTM and CDR2 as ANQGSEA. CDR3 sequence: CSVDVFGQQETQYF. In DNA, the CDR3 is TGCAGCGTCGACGTTTTTGGACAGCAAGAGACCCAGTACTTC.

The genes are TRBV25-1 and TRBJ1-1; D is ambiguous. The V end lost 6 bases, the J end lost 1 base, and 9 bases lay between the germline ends. Per the germline V gene, CDR1 is MGHDK and CDR2 is SYGVNS. This CDR3 contains 13 residues. Here the CDR3 reads CASSPAPNTEAFF. The DNA for the CDR3 is TGTGCCAGCAGCCCCGCTCCGAACACTGAAGCTTTCTTT.

This sequence joins TRBV6-6 and TRBJ2-1, with D possibly TRBD2 on 5 matching bases. CDR1 and CDR2 from the germline V gene are MNHNY and SVGAGI (reference sequence). With 0 bases removed from V and 5 bases from J, the gap between germline ends came to 5 bases. The CDR3 loop spans 13 amino acids. In DNA, the CDR3 is TGTGCCAGCAGTTACTCAGCGGACAATGAGCAGTTCTTC. Its protein product is CASSYSADNEQFF.